This is a list of T cell receptor beta chains from one sample in a study of sequential checkpoint blockade in melanoma. Profiled with immunoSEQ multiplex PCR; TCRdb holds only in-frame clones, not every one. The repertoire holds under 20,000 clones, with around 75% as singletons. Sample: CD8+ T cells sorted from blood (inferred from file names), taken from a patient given nivolumab and ipilimumab in sequence. The source of these receptors is a human donor with melanoma. CDR3s include the opening cysteine and the closing phenylalanine or tryptophan. Each record gives: CDR3 length, J gene, clone size, D gene, V gene, CDR3 protein, CDR3 DNA. The D gene is left open where the match is weak. Some rows mark clone size as missing; the rest say once, few, many or name a class of expanded clone.

cdr3_length: 14; j_call: TRBJ2-7; clone_size: .; d_call: TRBD1; v_call: TRBV11-1; cdr3_aa: CASSLAGGNYEQYF; cdr3_nt: TGTGCCAGCAGCTTAGCAGGGGGCAACTACGAGCAGTACTTC
cdr3_length: 13; j_call: TRBJ2-7; clone_size: .; d_call: .; v_call: TRBV19; cdr3_aa: CASSPDISYEQYF; cdr3_nt: TGTGCCAGTAGTCCCGACATTTCCTACGAGCAGTACTTC
cdr3_length: 15; j_call: TRBJ1-6; clone_size: .; d_call: TRBD1; v_call: TRBV9; cdr3_aa: CASSKWTGENSPLHF; cdr3_nt: TGTGCCAGCAGCAAGTGGACAGGAGAAAATTCACCCCTCCACTTT
cdr3_length: 16; j_call: TRBJ2-7; clone_size: few; d_call: TRBD2; v_call: TRBV7-9; cdr3_aa: CASSLIAGDYSYEQYF; cdr3_nt: TGTGCCAGCAGCTTAATCGCCGGGGACTACTCCTACGAGCAGTACTTC
cdr3_length: 13; j_call: TRBJ2-7; clone_size: .; d_call: TRBD1; v_call: TRBV7-9; cdr3_aa: CATRGTGEYEQYF; cdr3_nt: TGTGCGACCAGGGGGACAGGGGAATACGAGCAGTACTTC
cdr3_length: 15; j_call: TRBJ2-7; clone_size: .; d_call: TRBD2; v_call: TRBV2; cdr3_aa: CASRASSGRAYEQYF; cdr3_nt: TGTGCCAGCAGGGCCTCTAGCGGGAGGGCGTACGAGCAGTACTTC
cdr3_length: 13; j_call: TRBJ2-7; clone_size: once; d_call: TRBD2; v_call: TRBV5-4; cdr3_aa: CASSLARGGEQYF; cdr3_nt: TGTGCCAGCAGCTTGGCCCGGGGGGGCGAGCAGTACTTC
cdr3_length: 14; j_call: TRBJ1-1; clone_size: once; d_call: TRBD1; v_call: TRBV30; cdr3_aa: CAWSAGQGHTEAFF; cdr3_nt: TGTGCCTGGAGTGCGGGACAGGGTCATACTGAAGCTTTCTTT
cdr3_length: 15; j_call: TRBJ2-7; clone_size: .; d_call: TRBD2; v_call: TRBV4-1; cdr3_aa: CASSQVAGATYEQYF; cdr3_nt: TGCGCCAGCAGCCAGGTAGCGGGGGCCACCTACGAGCAGTACTTC
cdr3_length: 14; j_call: TRBJ1-2; clone_size: .; d_call: .; v_call: TRBV14; cdr3_aa: CASSQGGRGYGYTF; cdr3_nt: TGTGCCAGCAGCCAAGGGGGGCGCGGCTATGGCTACACCTTC
cdr3_length: 17; j_call: TRBJ1-6; clone_size: .; d_call: TRBD1; v_call: TRBV5-1; cdr3_aa: CASSLGDRETYNSPLHF; cdr3_nt: TGCGCCAGCAGCTTGGGGGACAGGGAAACCTATAATTCACCCCTCCACTTT
cdr3_length: 14; j_call: TRBJ1-1; clone_size: .; d_call: .; v_call: TRBV7-9; cdr3_aa: CASSPNQAYTEAFF; cdr3_nt: TGTGCCAGCAGCCCGAACCAGGCCTACACTGAAGCTTTCTTT
cdr3_length: 16; j_call: TRBJ1-2; clone_size: .; d_call: .; v_call: TRBV10-3; cdr3_aa: CATTGTPASHNYGYTF; cdr3_nt: TGTGCCACCACAGGGACACCCGCATCGCATAACTATGGCTACACCTTC
cdr3_length: 9; j_call: TRBJ2-7; clone_size: .; d_call: .; v_call: TRBV19; cdr3_aa: CASSREQYF; cdr3_nt: TGTGCCAGTTCGCGGGAGCAGTACTTC
cdr3_length: 13; j_call: TRBJ1-1; clone_size: few; d_call: .; v_call: TRBV28; cdr3_aa: CASSLSPNTEAFF; cdr3_nt: TGTGCCAGCAGTTTAAGCCCGAACACTGAAGCTTTCTTT
cdr3_length: 14; j_call: TRBJ1-2; clone_size: .; d_call: .; v_call: TRBV4-2; cdr3_aa: CASSHQGKNYGYTF; cdr3_nt: TGTGCCAGCAGCCACCAGGGTAAAAACTATGGCTACACCTTC
cdr3_length: 14; j_call: TRBJ1-1; clone_size: .; d_call: .; v_call: TRBV5-4; cdr3_aa: CASSMSVVNTEAFF; cdr3_nt: TGTGCCAGCAGCATGAGCGTGGTGAACACTGAAGCTTTCTTT
cdr3_length: 15; j_call: TRBJ1-5; clone_size: .; d_call: .; v_call: TRBV9; cdr3_aa: CASSVAGVSGQPQHF; cdr3_nt: TGTGCCAGCAGCGTAGCGGGGGTATCCGGCCAGCCCCAGCATTTT
cdr3_length: 14; j_call: TRBJ2-7; clone_size: .; d_call: TRBD2; v_call: TRBV7-8; cdr3_aa: CASSPGTTPYEQYF; cdr3_nt: TGTGCCAGCAGCCCCGGGACTACCCCCTACGAGCAGTACTTC
cdr3_length: 18; j_call: TRBJ1-5; clone_size: .; d_call: .; v_call: TRBV19; cdr3_aa: CASGGGAGGPYSNQPQHF; cdr3_nt: TGTGCCAGTGGCGGCGGGGCAGGAGGCCCCTATAGCAATCAGCCCCAGCATTTT
cdr3_length: 14; j_call: TRBJ2-3; clone_size: .; d_call: TRBD2; v_call: TRBV7-9; cdr3_aa: CASASGGGTDTQYF; cdr3_nt: TGTGCCAGCGCTTCGGGGGGGGGCACAGATACGCAGTATTTT
cdr3_length: 15; j_call: TRBJ1-1; clone_size: .; d_call: .; v_call: TRBV28; cdr3_aa: CASSFLQGSNTEAFF; cdr3_nt: TGTGCCAGCAGTTTCCTACAGGGATCGAACACTGAAGCTTTCTTT
cdr3_length: 11; j_call: TRBJ1-2; clone_size: .; d_call: .; v_call: TRBV25-1; cdr3_aa: CASSGGWALAF; cdr3_nt: TGTGCCAGCTCCGGCGGGTGGGCCCTCGCCTTC
cdr3_length: 14; j_call: TRBJ2-7; clone_size: .; d_call: .; v_call: TRBV6-5; cdr3_aa: CASSLGLELGEQYF; cdr3_nt: TGTGCCAGCAGCCTAGGACTCGAGCTCGGGGAGCAGTACTTC
cdr3_length: 16; j_call: TRBJ1-5; clone_size: .; d_call: TRBD1; v_call: TRBV7-9; cdr3_aa: CASSSTTGGPDQPQHF; cdr3_nt: TGTGCCAGCAGCTCAACGACAGGGGGCCCCGATCAGCCCCAGCATTTT
cdr3_length: 14; j_call: TRBJ1-5; clone_size: .; d_call: .; v_call: TRBV27; cdr3_aa: CASSPGDSGGPQHF; cdr3_nt: TGTGCCAGCAGCCCTGGGGACTCCGGAGGGCCCCAGCATTTT
cdr3_length: 14; j_call: TRBJ2-1; clone_size: .; d_call: .; v_call: TRBV7-8; cdr3_aa: CASSLVQAYNEQFF; cdr3_nt: TGTGCCAGCAGCTTAGTCCAGGCCTACAATGAGCAGTTCTTC
cdr3_length: 12; j_call: TRBJ1-1; clone_size: .; d_call: .; v_call: TRBV5-6; cdr3_aa: CASSLGDTEAFF; cdr3_nt: TGTGCCAGCAGCTTGGGAGACACTGAAGCTTTCTTT
cdr3_length: 12; j_call: TRBJ1-2; clone_size: .; d_call: .; v_call: TRBV7-9; cdr3_aa: CASSFPGDGYTF; cdr3_nt: TGTGCCAGCAGCTTCCCAGGGGATGGCTACACCTTC
cdr3_length: 17; j_call: TRBJ2-7; clone_size: .; d_call: TRBD1; v_call: TRBV14; cdr3_aa: CASSLGPTGGRPYEQYF; cdr3_nt: TGTGCCAGCAGTCTAGGCCCAACAGGGGGACGGCCCTACGAGCAGTACTTC
cdr3_length: 17; j_call: TRBJ2-7; clone_size: .; d_call: TRBD2; v_call: TRBV29-1; cdr3_aa: CSVAGLAAWGATYEQYF; cdr3_nt: TGCAGCGTCGCGGGACTAGCGGCTTGGGGGGCCACCTACGAGCAGTACTTC
cdr3_length: 14; j_call: TRBJ1-1; clone_size: .; d_call: .; v_call: TRBV7-9; cdr3_aa: CASSLQAGFAEAFF; cdr3_nt: TGTGCCAGCAGCTTACAAGCAGGGTTCGCTGAAGCTTTCTTT
cdr3_length: 15; j_call: TRBJ1-1; clone_size: .; d_call: TRBD1; v_call: TRBV10-2; cdr3_aa: CASGRDRGFGTEAFF; cdr3_nt: TGCGCCAGTGGAAGGGACAGGGGATTTGGAACTGAAGCTTTCTTT
cdr3_length: 14; j_call: TRBJ1-2; clone_size: .; d_call: .; v_call: TRBV27; cdr3_aa: CASSSGVELYGYTF; cdr3_nt: TGTGCCAGCAGTTCAGGGGTCGAACTTTATGGCTACACCTTC
cdr3_length: 15; j_call: TRBJ2-7; clone_size: medium-sized; d_call: .; v_call: TRBV4-1; cdr3_aa: CASSQKAASSYEQYF; cdr3_nt: TGCGCCAGCAGCCAGAAAGCGGCGAGCTCCTACGAGCAGTACTTC
cdr3_length: 15; j_call: TRBJ2-1; clone_size: .; d_call: TRBD1; v_call: TRBV9; cdr3_aa: CASSVEGAPYNMQFF; cdr3_nt: TGTGCCAGCAGCGTAGAGGGGGCGCCCTACAATATGCAGTTCTTC